These 23 T cell receptor beta chains originate from one sample sequenced in a study of T cell clonality in common variable immunodeficiency. Data came from immunoSEQ multiplex PCR; TCRdb stores just in-frame clones and leaves some out. The sample presents over 50,000 clones, none singletons. Sequencing was performed on peripheral blood mononuclear cells. These receptor sequences come from a person between 18 and 75 years old in good health.

This clone has only a few counts. The read comes to an end 3 residues before the CDR3 does, leaving the germline J gene to fill in the end. The rearrangement links TRBV30 to TRBJ2-2, with a weak D call TRBD2 (5 bases). Germline V gene sequence: CDR1 GTSNPN, CDR2 SVGIG (reference sequence). There are 10 residues in the CDR3. The sequenced part of the CDR3 DNA is TGTGGCTGCGGGTTCCGGGAG. It encodes CGCGFRE. The whole CDR3 reads CGCGFRELFF. The full variable domain, completed using reference TRBV30 and TRBJ2-2, is SQTIHQWPATLVQPVGSPLSLECTVEGTSNPNLYWYRQAAGRGLQLLFYSVGIGQISSEVPQNLSASRPQDRQFILSSKKLLLSDSGFYLCGCGFRELFFGEGSRLTVL.

This clone has a count of ten or more. The sequence runs out 3 residues before the end of the CDR3; the remainder is reconstructed from the germline J gene. V gene TRBV5-6 combines with J gene TRBJ2-5; TRBD2 might be the D (6 bases). The CDR3 has 13 residues. V lost 3 bases and J lost 5, with 11 bases in between. Germline-derived CDR1 and CDR2 are SGHDT and YYEEEE. The sequenced CDR3 bases are TGTGCCAGCAGCTCGGGGGTGCGGGAGACC. Translation: CASSSGVRET. Given in full, the CDR3 is CASSSGVRETQYF.

In its sample, this clone was seen many times. The read finishes 3 residues shy of the CDR3 end, and the germline J gene is used to complete it. This chain joins TRBV5-1 and TRBJ1-2; D is perhaps TRBD1 (5 bases). The germline CDR1 and CDR2 sequences are SGHRS and YFSETQ. Trimming shortened V by 4 bases and J by 5 bases, and 15 bases separated the two germline ends. The CDR3 totals 14 residues. The CDR3 reads CASSVLGGPYGYTF. The DNA read from the CDR3 is TGCGCCAGCAGCGTGTTGGGGGGACCTTATGGC.

This clone occurred many times. With the read ending 3 residues before the CDR3 end, the germline J gene is used to fill in that end. This chain joins TRBV12-3 or TRBV12-4 and TRBJ2-1, with 11 bases that match TRBD2. CDR3 length equals 15 residues. The V segment lost 5 bases and the J segment 3 bases; nucleotides outside the gene matches: 3. This CDR3 reads CASSGGLADYNEQFF. The sequenced CDR3 bases are TGTGCCAGCAGTGGGGGACTAGCGGACTACAATGAG.

This clone was detected many times. The CDR3 sequence: CASSAGASGTGHNEQFF. The part of the CDR3 DNA that was read is TGTGCCAGCAGCGCAGGGGCTTCCGGGACAGGGCACAATGAG. The genes are TRBV7-3 and TRBJ2-1, with 9 bases matching TRBD1. The missing CDR3 end, 3 residues past where the read stops, is filled in from the germline J gene. This CDR3 comprises 17 residues. J was trimmed by 5 bases and V by 5 bases; bases with no gene match: 13. Germline V gene sequence: CDR1 SGHTA, CDR2 FQGTGA.

On this clone itself: The read halts 3 residues ahead of the CDR3 end, with the missing end drawn from the germline J gene. This sequence joins TRBV18 and TRBJ2-7; D may correspond to TRBD1 or TRBD2 (5 bases each). The CDR3 is 13 residues long. Germline V gene data show CDR1 as KGHSH and CDR2 as LQKENI. V shed 2 bases and J shed 6 bases, with 11 bases lying between them. CDR3 DNA, as far as it was read: TGTGCCAGCTCACCAGTTTCGAGGGGCGAG. As protein: CASSPVSRGE. From start to end, the CDR3 is CASSPVSRGEQYF.

This clone came up many times. The sequence runs out 3 residues before the end of the CDR3; the remainder is reconstructed from the germline J gene. The V and J genes are TRBV29-1 and TRBJ2-1; 12 nucleotides align to TRBD2. The CDR3 extends over 17 amino acids. J lost 4 bases, V lost 1 base, and 8 bases had no gene match. CDR1 SQVTM and CDR2 ANQGSEA come from the germline V gene. CDR3: CSVEGLAGAGVYNEQFF. The sequenced CDR3 bases are TGCAGCGTTGAAGGACTAGCGGGAGCAGGGGTATACAATGAG.

This clone was detected many times. Coverage ceases 3 residues before the CDR3 finishes, and the germline J gene fills in the end. This sequence joins TRBV7-2 and TRBJ2-7, with 9 bases aligning to TRBD2. There are 12 residues in the CDR3. Germline CDR1 reads SGHTA; CDR2 reads FQGNSA. V dropped 8 bases and J dropped 2; count of bases not matched to a gene: 1. CDR3 DNA (partial): TGTGCCAGCGGGACTAGCACCTACGAG. Its protein is CASGTSTYE. Given in full, the CDR3 is CASGTSTYEQYF. Variable domain in full (rest from reference TRBV7-2 and TRBJ2-7): GAGVSQSPSNKVTEKGKDVELRCDPISGHTALYWYRQSLGQGLEFLIYFQGNSAPDKSGLPSDRFSAERTGGSVSTLTIQRTQQEDSAVYLCASGTSTYEQYFGPGTRLTVT.

This clone was seen more than once but under ten times. The read comes to an end 3 residues before the CDR3 does, leaving the germline J gene to fill in the end. The chain couples TRBV4-2 to TRBJ2-5; 9 bases fit TRBD1. Germline loops: CDR1 LGHNA, CDR2 YNFKEQ. The V and J ends lost 4 bases and 5 bases, in that order; junction bases with no gene match: 17. The CDR3 totals 18 residues. The sequenced part of the CDR3 DNA is TGTGCCAGCAGCCGAACTACCGGGACAGGGTCCAAAGGGGAGACC. Encoded protein: CASSRTTGTGSKGET. The full CDR3 is CASSRTTGTGSKGETQYF.

This clone was observed many times. From the germline J gene comes the end of the CDR3, since the read stops 3 residues before it. J is TRBJ2-3 and V is TRBV7-2; 7 nucleotides align to TRBD2. Per the germline V gene, CDR1 is SGHTA and CDR2 is FQGNSA. This CDR3 spans 15 amino acids. Unmatched junction bases numbered 6, after V lost 6 bases and J lost 0 bases. CDR3 sequence reads: CASRSLAASTDTQYF. The DNA read from the CDR3 is TGTGCCAGCAGAAGCCTAGCGGCTAGCACAGATACG.

The table lists this clone with many counts. The read terminates 3 residues before the CDR3 end, so the remaining end is supplied by the germline J gene. V gene TRBV20-1 combines with J gene TRBJ2-3, with 12 bases fitting TRBD2. Looked up from germline, CDR1 is DFQATT and CDR2 is SNEGSKA (reference sequence). J lost 2 bases, V lost 3 bases, and 12 bases had no gene match. The CDR3 extends over 18 amino acids. This CDR3 is CSASPGLAGGSYTDTQYF. The sequenced part of the CDR3 DNA is TGCAGTGCTAGCCCCGGCCTAGCGGGAGGGAGCTACACAGATACG.

This clone was detected a few times. The part of the CDR3 DNA that was read is TGTGCCAGCACCCTATCCTATTCGCGAGACGAG. It codes for CASTLSYSRDE. The CDR3 reads in full as CASTLSYSRDEQYF. The chain couples TRBV7-8 to TRBJ2-7; no reliable D call. The CDR3 is cut off 3 residues early in the read; its end comes from the germline J gene. CDR3 length: 14 residues. Looked up from germline, CDR1 is SGHVS and CDR2 is FQNEAQ. V lost 7 bases and J lost 5, with 18 bases in between.

This clone occurred a few times. Coverage ceases 3 residues before the CDR3 finishes, and the germline J gene fills in the end. Other DNA sequences in this specimen translate into the identical CDR3. V usage is TRBV18 and J usage is TRBJ1-3, with D tentatively TRBD1 (6 bases). CDR1 is KGHSH, CDR2 LQKENI, per germline. V lost 3 bases and J 0 bases, leaving 12 bases between the germline ends. The CDR3 extends over 16 amino acids. CDR3 sequence reads: CASSPNRDSSGNTIYF. The covered CDR3 bases are TGTGCCAGCTCACCGAACAGGGATTCCTCTGGAAACACC.

This clone was found many times. The read halts 3 residues ahead of the CDR3 end, with the missing end drawn from the germline J gene. V usage is TRBV5-6 and J usage is TRBJ1-2; no reliable D call. Trimming took off 2 bases at V and 5 bases at J, with 13 bases between the two ends. The CDR3 sequence is 14 residues long. Germline V CDR1 and CDR2: SGHDT, YYEEEE. CDR3 DNA (partial): TGTGCCAGCAGCTTTAGGACGGCGGGATATGGC. This translates into CASSFRTAGYG. The complete CDR3 protein is CASSFRTAGYGYTF.

This clone was observed a handful of times. The read terminates 3 residues ahead of where the CDR3 ends, so the germline J gene completes it. The rearrangement uses TRBV19 and TRBJ1-2; D is unresolved. V was cut by 3 bases and J by 6 bases, with 17 bases left in between. The germline CDR1 and CDR2 sequences are LNHDA and SQIVND (reference sequence). The CDR3 sequence is 15 residues long. The covered CDR3 bases are TGTGCCAGTAGTATCCTCCTCCAGGAAACCCATGGC. Residues: CASSILLQETHG. The CDR3, in full, reads CASSILLQETHGYTF.

This clone was detected many times. The read falls 3 residues short of the CDR3 end, and the missing part is taken from the germline J gene. The chain joins TRBV5-1 to TRBJ1-2; maybe TRBD1 (6 bases). With 1 base removed from V and 7 bases from J, the gap between germline ends came to 17 bases. Germline-derived CDR1 and CDR2 are SGHRS and YFSETQ. This CDR3 comprises 15 residues. This CDR3 is CASSLKGETGSGYTF. The CDR3 DNA, read in part, is TGCGCCAGCAGCTTGAAGGGGGAAACGGGGTCTGGC.

Many counts were recorded for this clone. Coverage ceases 3 residues before the CDR3 finishes, and the germline J gene fills in the end. The chain carries TRBV7-9 and TRBJ2-7; D is perhaps TRBD1 (6 bases). Germline lookup yields CDR1 SEHNR and CDR2 FQNEAQ (reference sequence). Trimming removed 5 bases from V and 5 bases from J, with 16 bases in between. The CDR3 length is 14 residues. This CDR3 reads CASSLTGHRDEQYF. The part of the CDR3 DNA that was read is TGTGCCAGCAGCCTAACAGGGCACAGGGACGAG.

This clone was counted a few times. Coverage ceases 3 residues before the CDR3 finishes, and the germline J gene fills in the end. The chain uses TRBV7-9 and TRBJ1-2; 10 positions agree with TRBD1. CDR3 length: 15 residues. CDR1 and CDR2 from the germline V gene are SEHNR and FQNEAQ (reference sequence). Losses at the gene ends were 7 bases for V and 2 bases for J; bases not matched to a gene: 7. The CDR3 loop reads CASTLGTGVNYGYTF. The CDR3 DNA, read in part, is TGTGCCAGCACCCTTGGGACAGGGGTAAACTATGGC.

Points on this clone: The read ends 3 residues shy of where the CDR3 ends; the end is completed using the germline J gene. The V call is TRBV19, the J call TRBJ2-2, with 8 bases aligning to TRBD1. Germline-derived CDR1 and CDR2 are LNHDA and SQIVND (reference sequence). CDR3 size: 16 residues. The CDR3 is CASSMVTGATNEKLFF. The sequenced CDR3 bases are TGTGCCAGTAGTATGGTGACAGGGGCAACTAATGAAAAG. The whole variable domain, remainder taken from reference TRBV19 and TRBJ2-2, is DGGITQSPKYLFRKEGQNVTLSCEQNLNHDAMYWYRQDPGQGLRLIYYSQIVNDFQKGDIAEGYSVSREKKESFPLTVTSAQKNPTAFYLCASSMVTGATNEKLFFGEGSRLTVL.

This clone was found many times. The read gets to within 3 residues of the CDR3 end, and the germline J gene fills in the rest. This chain connects TRBV13 to TRBJ2-3, with 8 bases fitting TRBD1. Germline loops: CDR1 PRHDT, CDR2 FYEKMQ (reference sequence). The CDR3 totals 14 residues. Trimming removed 5 bases from V and 3 bases from J; junction bases left unmatched: 4. Here the CDR3 reads CASSHGQGTDTQYF. The sequenced part of the CDR3 DNA is TGTGCCAGCAGCCACGGACAGGGAACAGATACG.

This clone was picked up many times. Incomplete CDR3 DNA: TGCAGCGTTGAAGATACAAGAAACTATGGC. This sequence encodes CSVEDTRNYG. The CDR3 in full is CSVEDTRNYGYTF. The gene calls are TRBV29-1 and TRBJ1-2; no firm D call. The read is 3 residues too short to cover the CDR3 end, so that end is filled in from the germline J gene. With 0 bases removed from V and 2 bases from J, the gap between germline ends came to 7 bases. The CDR3 consists of 13 residues. Germline CDR1 and CDR2: SQVTM and ANQGSEA.

This clone was detected ten times or more. From the germline J gene comes the end of the CDR3, since the read stops 3 residues before it. The same CDR3 is also encoded by other DNA sequences in this sample. The rearrangement links TRBV5-1 to TRBJ1-3; 7 bases agree with TRBD1. The germline V gene has CDR1 SGHRS and CDR2 YFSETQ. The CDR3 contains 14 residues. V gave up 1 base and J gave up 3 bases; unmatched junction bases: 1. The sequenced CDR3 bases are TGCGCCAGCAGCTTGCAGGGGGGTGGAAACACC. Amino acids: CASSLQGGGNT. The entire CDR3 protein reads CASSLQGGGNTIYF.

This clone was seen repeatedly, ten times or more. The read ends 3 residues shy of where the CDR3 ends; the end is completed using the germline J gene. The V call is TRBV15, the J call TRBJ2-5; TRBD1 matches 8 bases. J gave up 1 base and V 7 bases, and 11 bases lay outside the gene matches. Germline V lookup: CDR1 LNHNV, CDR2 YYDKDF (reference sequence). The CDR3 length is 16 residues. CDR3 DNA, as far as it was read: TGTGCCACCACCTTCCGCAGGGGGCAACTCCAAGAGACC. The encoded protein is CATTFRRGQLQET. The whole CDR3 protein is CATTFRRGQLQETQYF.